A selection of T cell receptor beta chains follows, all from one sample in a study of blood T cell repertoires in COVID-19. The repertoire was sequenced with immunoSEQ multiplex PCR; TCRdb's copy has only in-frame clones and lacks some. Here the sample spans approximately 89,000 clones, around 75% being singletons. The sequencing input was peripheral blood. These receptors all come from a man aged 70 or older with acute or convalescent COVID-19. Both conserved end residues are part of each CDR3. A D gene is named only where the DNA matches it firmly. A row's size may be missing; if present it is once, few, many or a size class.

TRBJ2-2	NA	NA	TRBV10-2	TGCGCCAGCAGTGAGTCGGGGACACGGCGCCTTACCGGGGAGCTGTTTTTT	CASSESGTRRLTGELFF
TRBJ2-1	NA	TRBD2	TRBV5-1	TGCGCCAGCAGCCAAGGGAGCGGGAGGGCCGGGAATGAGCAGTTCTTC	CASSQGSGRAGNEQFF
TRBJ1-2	NA	NA	TRBV19	TGTGCCAGTAGTAGCCTACAGGCGGGCTACACCTTC	CASSSLQAGYTF
TRBJ1-6	NA	NA	TRBV23-1	TGCGCCAGCAGTCAGAGAGAACAGAGCTCCTATAATTCACCCCTCCACTTT	CASSQREQSSYNSPLHF
TRBJ2-7	NA	NA	TRBV19	TGTGCCAGTAGTATAGGATCGAACAGGGCGCCCTACGAGCAGTACTTC	CASSIGSNRAPYEQYF
TRBJ2-3	NA	TRBD2	TRBV11-1	TGTGCCAGCAGCTTACCGGGACTAGGCACAGATACGCAGTATTTT	CASSLPGLGTDTQYF
TRBJ2-7	few	NA	TRBV7-9	TGTGCCAGCAGCCCCGCGTACGAGCAGTACTTC	CASSPAYEQYF
TRBJ2-1	NA	NA	TRBV29-1	TGCAGCGTTGACAGGGGCCTTAAAAATGAGCAGTTCTTC	CSVDRGLKNEQFF
TRBJ2-3	NA	NA	TRBV3-1/TRBV3-2	TGTGCCAGCAGCCAGGGGCGTACTTTTAGCACAGATACGCAGTATTTT	CASSQGRTFSTDTQYF
TRBJ2-5	NA	TRBD1	TRBV5-1	TGCGCCAGCAGCTTCGGGGACAGCCAAGAGACCCAGTACTTC	CASSFGDSQETQYF
TRBJ2-5	NA	TRBD2	TRBV9	TGTGCCAGCAGCGTAGGGACTAGCGGGAGGGCTCGAGTAGTGGAAGAGACCCAGTACTTC	CASSVGTSGRARVVEETQYF
TRBJ2-4	NA	NA	TRBV19	TGTGCCAGTAGTATAGTAGGCTACGGGGCCAAAAACATTCAGTACTTC	CASSIVGYGAKNIQYF
TRBJ1-4	many	TRBD1	TRBV9	TGTGCCAGCAGCGCTGGACAGGGGGAAAAACTGTTTTTT	CASSAGQGEKLFF
TRBJ2-3	few	TRBD2	TRBV27	TGTGCCAGCAGTCGAGGATTTACCGGGACTAGCAGCACAGATACGCAGTATTTT	CASSRGFTGTSSTDTQYF
TRBJ2-2	once	TRBD1	TRBV5-1	TGCGCCAGCACATCTCAGGGGGACACCGGGGAGCTGTTTTTT	CASTSQGDTGELFF
TRBJ1-1	few	TRBD1	TRBV5-1	TGCGCCAGCAGCTTCGACAGGGGCACTGAAGCTTTCTTT	CASSFDRGTEAFF
TRBJ1-1	NA	NA	TRBV4-1	TGCGCCAGCAGCTCACAGGGTAACACTGAAGCTTTCTTT	CASSSQGNTEAFF
TRBJ2-1	NA	TRBD2	TRBV7-9	TGTGCCAGCAGCTTAGAACGGCTTAGCGGGAGCCACAATGAGCAGTTCTTC	CASSLERLSGSHNEQFF
TRBJ1-2	NA	NA	TRBV4-2	TGTGCCAGCAGCCAAGATCACACAACAGCTAACTATGGCTACACCTTC	CASSQDHTTANYGYTF
TRBJ2-7	NA	NA	TRBV30	TGTGCCTGGAGTGTACCTTCAAGTGCCTTAAAACCAGACGAGCAGTACTTC	CAWSVPSSALKPDEQYF
TRBJ1-1	NA	NA	TRBV9	TGTGCCAGCAGCGTCCAGGGGATGAACACTGAAGCTTTCTTT	CASSVQGMNTEAFF
TRBJ2-2	NA	TRBD2	TRBV7-9	TGTGCCATCGAGGGCAGGGGGACTAGCGGACCCGGGGAGCTGTTTTTT	CAIEGRGTSGPGELFF
TRBJ2-2	few	NA	TRBV7-2	TGTGCCAGCAGTACTCGCACCGGGGAGCTGTTTTTT	CASSTRTGELFF
TRBJ1-5	NA	NA	TRBV4-1	TGCGCCAGCAGCCTTACGGGTCAGCCCCAGCATTTT	CASSLTGQPQHF
TRBJ1-1	NA	TRBD1	TRBV6-4	TGTGCCAGCAGTGAAGGGACAGGGGGGGGTGAAGCTTTCTTT	CASSEGTGGGEAFF
TRBJ2-7	NA	NA	TRBV12-3/TRBV12-4	TGTGCCAGCAGCCTCAGATTTGCCGAGCAGTACTTC	CASSLRFAEQYF
TRBJ2-2	NA	NA	TRBV7-2	TGTGCCAGCAGCTTAGCGTACGCTATGGCCGGGGAGCTGTTTTTT	CASSLAYAMAGELFF